The rows below give T cell receptor beta chains drawn from one sample of a study of blood T cell repertoires in COVID-19. Clones were sequenced by immunoSEQ multiplex PCR, and TCRdb holds only the in-frame ones, with some missing. This sample has fewer than 300,000 clones, with 80% to 95% found just once. The material sequenced was peripheral blood. These TCRs come from a person aged 18 to 35 with COVID-19, enrolled during active disease. The CDR3 runs from the conserved cysteine through the conserved F or W. The D gene is left open where the match is weak. Rows may omit the clone size; those that give it use once, few, many or a size class.

j_call | v_call | clone_size | d_call | cdr3_nt | cdr3_aa
TRBJ2-2 | TRBV29-1 | NA | NA | TGCAGCGTTGAAGACGAGGACACCGGGGAGCTGTTTTTT | CSVEDEDTGELFF
TRBJ1-2 | TRBV6-5 | NA | TRBD1 | TGTGCCAGCAGACTAAGACAGGGCGTTAACTATGGCTACACCTTC | CASRLRQGVNYGYTF
TRBJ2-5 | TRBV4-1 | NA | NA | TGCGCCAGCAGCCAACCGGGACTGCAAGAGACCCAGTACTTC | CASSQPGLQETQYF
TRBJ2-5 | TRBV19 | NA | TRBD1 | TGTGCCAGTAGTAAGGGGGCACAAGAGACCCAGTACTTC | CASSKGAQETQYF
TRBJ2-2 | TRBV5-4 | NA | TRBD1 | TGTGCCAGCAGCCAGGACAGGGGGCGGAACACCGGGGAGCTGTTTTTT | CASSQDRGRNTGELFF
TRBJ1-4 | TRBV5-1 | NA | TRBD1 | TGCGCCAGCAGTTCTGGGGACAGGATGTCTGAAAAACTGTTTTTT | CASSSGDRMSEKLFF
TRBJ1-2 | TRBV29-1 | NA | NA | TGCAGCGTTGAGCACCTGAAGCTCTATGGCTACACCTTC | CSVEHLKLYGYTF
TRBJ2-1 | TRBV19 | NA | NA | TGTGCCAGTACCATCTACGGAGGGTCCTACAATGAGCAGTTCTTC | CASTIYGGSYNEQFF
TRBJ1-5 | TRBV27 | NA | NA | TGTGCCAGCAGTCATAGCAATCAGCCCCAGCATTTT | CASSHSNQPQHF
TRBJ2-7 | TRBV7-6 | NA | NA | TGTGCCAGCAGCTCGGGACTCTACTCCTACGAGCAGTACTTC | CASSSGLYSYEQYF
TRBJ1-1 | TRBV3-1/TRBV3-2 | NA | NA | TGTGCCAGCAGCCCGACCCCGGGGGCTGAAGCTTTCTTT | CASSPTPGAEAFF
TRBJ2-1 | TRBV29-1 | NA | NA | TGCAGCGCCCGACCCCCAGGGTATGCGGATGAGCAGTTCTTC | CSARPPGYADEQFF
TRBJ1-1 | TRBV9 | NA | TRBD1 | TGTGCCAGCAGCGCCGGGACAGGGACTGAAGCTTTCTTT | CASSAGTGTEAFF
TRBJ2-5 | TRBV6-2/TRBV6-3 | NA | TRBD2 | TGTGCCAGCAGTTCCGGGAGGGCCGTCCAAGAGACCCAGTACTTC | CASSSGRAVQETQYF
TRBJ2-7 | TRBV6-6 | NA | NA | TGTGCCAGCAGTCGGGCAGCGGCTAGCACTCAAACCTACGAGCAGTACTTC | CASSRAAASTQTYEQYF
TRBJ1-6 | TRBV9 | NA | NA | TGTGCCAGCAGCGTAGCTCCAGGAAATTCACCCCTCCACTTT | CASSVAPGNSPLHF
TRBJ2-7 | TRBV6-2/TRBV6-3 | NA | NA | TGTGCCAGCAGTTATCTTTTTAATCGGGATTTCTCCTACGAGCAGTACTTC | CASSYLFNRDFSYEQYF
TRBJ2-3 | TRBV5-3 | NA | TRBD2 | TGTGCCGGGGGGACTAGCGGGAGCCCCCGGGCGCAGTATTTT | CAGGTSGSPRAQYF
TRBJ2-2 | TRBV27 | NA | TRBD1 | TGTGCCAGCAGTCCGTGGACAGGGGGCCTTTTCCGGGAGCTGTTTTTT | CASSPWTGGLFRELFF
TRBJ1-1 | TRBV5-1 | NA | TRBD1 | TGCGCCAGCTCCGACCGGGACAGGGGATCGAACACTGAAGCTTTCTTT | CASSDRDRGSNTEAFF
TRBJ2-7 | TRBV7-9 | few | NA | TGTGCCAGCAGCTTATTCTCCGGCTACGAGCAGTACTTC | CASSLFSGYEQYF
TRBJ2-3 | TRBV11-3 | NA | NA | TGTGCCAGCAGCTTAAGCACCCCTGCAGATACGCAGTATTTT | CASSLSTPADTQYF
TRBJ2-3 | TRBV10-3 | NA | TRBD2 | TGTGCCATCAGTGGTTCTAGCGGGAGGTTGGATACGCAGTATTTT | CAISGSSGRLDTQYF
TRBJ2-5 | TRBV9 | NA | NA | TGTGCCAGCAGCGTAAACCCGGTTAAGGACAATCAAGAGACCCAGTACTTC | CASSVNPVKDNQETQYF
TRBJ1-4 | TRBV7-9 | NA | TRBD1 | TGTGCCAGCAGCCCCGACAGGGGGGCACCCCCAACTAATGAAAAACTGTTTTTT | CASSPDRGAPPTNEKLFF
TRBJ2-7 | TRBV11-2 | NA | TRBD2 | TGTGCCAGCAGCCCCGGGACTATCTACGAGCAGTACTTC | CASSPGTIYEQYF
TRBJ2-7 | TRBV13 | once | TRBD2 | TGTGCCAGCAGCTCCCGCGTGCTAGCGGGAGTAAATGTTCCTATCGGGTACGAGCAGTACTTC | CASSSRVLAGVNVPIGYEQYF
TRBJ1-2 | TRBV19 | NA | NA | TGTGCCAGTAGTATAGGGTTTAGGGAGCGGATCCATGGCTACACCTTC | CASSIGFRERIHGYTF
TRBJ2-5 | TRBV11-1 | NA | NA | TGTGCCAGCAGCGGCAGGTGGGGGGTGAAACAAGAGACCCAGTACTTC | CASSGRWGVKQETQYF
TRBJ1-5 | TRBV18 | NA | NA | TGTGCCAGCTCAAGGGGCAGCAATCAGCCCCAGCATTTT | CASSRGSNQPQHF
TRBJ2-2 | TRBV3-1/TRBV3-2 | NA | NA | TGTGCCAGCAGCCCCTCTACTAACACCGGGGAGCTGTTTTTT | CASSPSTNTGELFF
TRBJ2-1 | TRBV24-1 | NA | NA | TGTGCCACCAGTGACCCCGCTACGAGGGACAATGAGCAGTTCTTC | CATSDPATRDNEQFF
TRBJ1-1 | TRBV14 | NA | NA | TGTGCCAGCAGCCAAGTGAACCCGCTCGGTAACACTGAAGCTTTCTTT | CASSQVNPLGNTEAFF
TRBJ1-5 | TRBV9 | NA | TRBD1 | TGTGCCAGCAGCGCCGCCGGGACAGTCTATCAGCCCCAGCATTTT | CASSAAGTVYQPQHF
TRBJ1-4 | TRBV29-1 | NA | NA | TGCAGCGAAAGACAGGACTTACGTGTAGCAACTAATGAAAAACTGTTTTTT | CSERQDLRVATNEKLFF
TRBJ1-4 | TRBV5-1 | NA | TRBD1 | TGCGCCAGCAGCTCGGGACAGGTTGATGAAAAACTGTTTTTT | CASSSGQVDEKLFF
TRBJ2-2 | TRBV5-4 | NA | TRBD2 | TGTGCCAGCAGCCCTGGACTAGCGGGAGTCGCCGGGGAGCTGTTTTTT | CASSPGLAGVAGELFF
TRBJ1-1 | TRBV9 | NA | TRBD1 | TGTGCCAGCAGCCGGGACAGAAACACTGAAGCTTTCTTT | CASSRDRNTEAFF
TRBJ2-7 | TRBV27 | NA | TRBD2 | TGTGCCAGCAGGGGCTCCCCGGGACTAACCACCTACGAGCAGTACTTC | CASRGSPGLTTYEQYF
TRBJ2-7 | TRBV2 | NA | NA | TGTGCCAGCCGCAGGACATGGCCCCCCGAGCAGTACTTC | CASRRTWPPEQYF
TRBJ1-2 | TRBV5-8 | NA | TRBD1 | TGTGCCAGCAGCTCGAGGGGACAGGGGGTCGACTACACCTTC | CASSSRGQGVDYTF